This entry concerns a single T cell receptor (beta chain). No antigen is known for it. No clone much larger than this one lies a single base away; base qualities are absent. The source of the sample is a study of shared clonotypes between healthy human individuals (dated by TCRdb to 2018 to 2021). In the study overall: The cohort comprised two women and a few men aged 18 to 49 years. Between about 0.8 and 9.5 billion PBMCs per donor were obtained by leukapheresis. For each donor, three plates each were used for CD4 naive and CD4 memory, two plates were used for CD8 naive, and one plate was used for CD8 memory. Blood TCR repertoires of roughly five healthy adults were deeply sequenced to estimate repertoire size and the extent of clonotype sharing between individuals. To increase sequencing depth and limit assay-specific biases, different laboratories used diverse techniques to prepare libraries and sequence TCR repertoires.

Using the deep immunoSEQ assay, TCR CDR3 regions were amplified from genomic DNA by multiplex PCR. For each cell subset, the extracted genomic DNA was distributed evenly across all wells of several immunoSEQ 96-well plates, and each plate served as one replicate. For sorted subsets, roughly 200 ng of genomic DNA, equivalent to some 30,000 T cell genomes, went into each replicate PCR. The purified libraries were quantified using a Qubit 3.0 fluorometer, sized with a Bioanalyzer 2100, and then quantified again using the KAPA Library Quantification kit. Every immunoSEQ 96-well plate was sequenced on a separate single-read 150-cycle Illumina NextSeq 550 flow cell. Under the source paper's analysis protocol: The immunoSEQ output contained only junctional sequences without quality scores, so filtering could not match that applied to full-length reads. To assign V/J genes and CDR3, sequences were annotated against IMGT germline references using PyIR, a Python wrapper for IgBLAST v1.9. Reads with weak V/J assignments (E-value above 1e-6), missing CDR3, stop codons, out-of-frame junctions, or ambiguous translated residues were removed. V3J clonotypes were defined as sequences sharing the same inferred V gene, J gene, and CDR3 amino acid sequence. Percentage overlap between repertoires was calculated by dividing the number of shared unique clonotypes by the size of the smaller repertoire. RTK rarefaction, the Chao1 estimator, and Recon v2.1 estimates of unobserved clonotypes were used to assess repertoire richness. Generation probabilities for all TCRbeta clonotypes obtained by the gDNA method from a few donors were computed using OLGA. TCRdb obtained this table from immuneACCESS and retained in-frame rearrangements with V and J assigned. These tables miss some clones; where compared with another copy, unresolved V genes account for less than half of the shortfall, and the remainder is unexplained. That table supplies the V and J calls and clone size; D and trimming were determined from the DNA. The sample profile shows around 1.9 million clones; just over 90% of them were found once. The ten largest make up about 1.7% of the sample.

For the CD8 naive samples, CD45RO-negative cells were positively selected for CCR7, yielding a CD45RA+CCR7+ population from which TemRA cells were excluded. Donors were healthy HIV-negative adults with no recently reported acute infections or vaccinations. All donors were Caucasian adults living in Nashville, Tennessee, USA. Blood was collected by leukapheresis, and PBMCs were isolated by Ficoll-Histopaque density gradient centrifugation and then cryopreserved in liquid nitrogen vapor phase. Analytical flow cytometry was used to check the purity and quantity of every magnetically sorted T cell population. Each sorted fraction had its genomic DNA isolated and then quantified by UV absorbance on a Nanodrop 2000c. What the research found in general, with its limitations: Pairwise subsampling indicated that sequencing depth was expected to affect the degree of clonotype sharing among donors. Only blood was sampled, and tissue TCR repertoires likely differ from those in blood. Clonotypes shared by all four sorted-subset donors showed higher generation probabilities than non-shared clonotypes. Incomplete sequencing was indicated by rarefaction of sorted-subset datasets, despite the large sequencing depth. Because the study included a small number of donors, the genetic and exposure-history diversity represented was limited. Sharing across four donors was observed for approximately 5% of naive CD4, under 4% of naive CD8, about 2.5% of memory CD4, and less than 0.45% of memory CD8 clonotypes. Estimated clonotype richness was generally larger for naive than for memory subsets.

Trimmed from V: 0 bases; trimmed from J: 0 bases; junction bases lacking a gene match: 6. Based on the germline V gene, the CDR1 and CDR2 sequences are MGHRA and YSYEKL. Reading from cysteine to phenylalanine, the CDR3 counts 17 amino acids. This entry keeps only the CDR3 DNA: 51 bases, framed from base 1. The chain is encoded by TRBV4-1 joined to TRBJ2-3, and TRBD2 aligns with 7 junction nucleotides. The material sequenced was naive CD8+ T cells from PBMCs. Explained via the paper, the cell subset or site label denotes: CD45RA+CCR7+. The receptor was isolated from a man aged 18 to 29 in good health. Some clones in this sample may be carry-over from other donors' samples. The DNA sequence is TGCGCCAGCAGCCAAGAACCACTAGCGCTAAGCACAGATACGCAGTATTTT. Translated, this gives CASSQEPLALSTDTQYF.